This record concerns one T cell receptor beta chain sequence. The V and J ends lost 6 bases and 3 bases respectively, with 19 bases between them. The CDR3 contains 15 residues. Germline loops: CDR1 SGHRS, CDR2 YFSETQ. TCRdb keeps only in-frame clones here, not all; method: immunoSEQ multiplex PCR. The sample has approximately 330,000 clones, 80% seen once. The data derive from a study of cytotoxic CD8 clonotypes in ibrutinib-treated CLL. About the study: Researchers reported over nine relapsed/refractory and fewer than 16 treatment-naive patients, around 17 of them IGHV unmutated. Response sampling took place at median roughly 12 months of treatment, range 6 to 36. When averaged across all of the samples, the counts came to approximately 250,000 productive templates and about 89,000 productive rearrangements.

The origin of this receptor is a human donor with chronic lymphocytic leukemia. J is TRBJ2-7 and V is TRBV5-1, with a weak D call TRBD2 (6 bases). This sample comprised PBMCs, obtained before ibrutinib treatment. The CDR3 loop reads CASNEGGLSLYEQYF. CDR3 bases: TGCGCCAGCAATGAAGGAGGGCTCTCGCTCTACGAGCAGTACTTC.